Following are 22 T cell receptor beta chains from one sample sequenced in a study of blood T cell repertoires in COVID-19. Clones were sequenced by immunoSEQ multiplex PCR, and TCRdb holds only the in-frame ones, with some missing. This sample has some 180,000 clones, with about 88% found just once. Sequenced: PBMCs or T cells enriched from blood (not recorded which). The receptor set was obtained from a woman aged 40 to 50 in a cohort exposed to, infected with or recovered from COVID-19 (not recorded which).

The chain has TRBV19 and TRBJ2-7, with TRBD2 as a possible D gene (6 bases). Per the germline V gene, CDR1 is LNHDA and CDR2 is SQIVND (reference sequence). The CDR3 runs 13 residues. The ends were cut back, 6 bases at V and 3 bases at J, with 12 bases in the middle. The CDR3 loop reads CASSPGLSYEQYF. The CDR3 region has the DNA TGTGCCAGTAGCCCGGGACTGAGCTACGAGCAGTACTTC.

The chain is built from TRBV7-2 and TRBJ1-1; 7 bases are a match to TRBD1. V lost 5 bases and J lost 1; bases outside the gene matches: 13. The CDR3 loop spans 17 amino acids. Germline CDR1 SGHTA, CDR2 FQGNSA. CDR3 loop: CASSLSGQAKWNTEAFF. In nucleotides, the CDR3 is TGTGCCAGCAGCCTGTCCGGACAGGCTAAATGGAACACTGAAGCTTTCTTT.

This clone is a singleton in its sample. This rearrangement joins TRBV4-1 to TRBJ1-1; unclear D gene. The germline V and J ends were trimmed by 5 bases and 4 bases, with 14 bases remaining between them. Germline-derived CDR1 and CDR2 are MGHRA and YSYEKL. The CDR3 contains 14 residues. The CDR3, as DNA: TGCGCCAGCAGCGGGAGCCGGGGAGTCACTGAAGCTTTCTTT. Translation: CASSGSRGVTEAFF.

This clone was seen only once. The CDR3 DNA sequence: TGTGCCAGCAGTTTATCCCCCGTGGGGCGGGAGACCCAGTACTTC. Translation: CASSLSPVGRETQYF. This chain links TRBV28 with TRBJ2-5; D perhaps matches TRBD1 (5 bases). V gave up 1 base and J gave up 5 bases, with 14 bases separating them. CDR3 length: 15 amino acids. Germline V CDR1 and CDR2: MDHEN, SYDVKM.

The J gene is TRBJ1-2, the V gene TRBV5-1; possibly TRBD1 for D (5 bases). Germline CDR1 and CDR2: SGHRS and YFSETQ. V lost 0 bases and J 9 bases, leaving 12 bases between the germline ends. The CDR3 length is 13 residues. The CDR3 spells CASSLGAGFSYTF. CDR3 sequence (DNA): TGCGCCAGCAGCTTGGGGGCAGGGTTTAGCTACACCTTC.

The rearrangement links TRBV5-1 to TRBJ2-3; unclear D gene. CDR3 length: 14 residues. Germline lookup yields CDR1 SGHRS and CDR2 YFSETQ. V was cut by 0 bases and J by 0 bases, with 5 bases left in between. CDR3 sequence (DNA): TGCGCCAGCAGCTTGGCTGTCAGCACAGATACGCAGTATTTT. Translating it yields CASSLAVSTDTQYF. The variable domain in full, with the rest retrieved from reference TRBV5-1 and TRBJ2-3, is KAGVTQTPRYLIKTRGQQVTLSCSPISGHRSVSWYQQTPGQGLQFLFEYFSETQRNKGNFPGRFSGRQFSNSRSEMNVSTLELGDSALYLCASSLAVSTDTQYFGPGTRLTVL.

The V call is TRBV5-5, the J call TRBJ2-1, with 9 bases fitting TRBD1. The CDR3 sequence is 17 residues long. The J segment lost 2 bases and the V segment lost 4 bases, leaving 10 bases of the junction unmatched. Germline assignment: CDR1 SGHKS and CDR2 YYEKEE (reference sequence). The CDR3 DNA reads as TGTGCCAGCAGCCTGATTCAGGACAGGGGTCCCTACAATGAGCAGTTCTTC. Translated, it gives CASSLIQDRGPYNEQFF. Complete variable domain (other parts from reference TRBV5-5 and TRBJ2-1): DAGVTQSPTHLIKTRGQQVTLRCSPISGHKSVSWYQQVLGQGPQFIFQYYEKEERGRGNFPDRFSARQFPNYSSELNVNALLLGDSALYLCASSLIQDRGPYNEQFFGPGTRLTVL.

The gene calls are TRBV4-1 and TRBJ1-2; D might be TRBD1 (6 bases). The CDR3 spans 13 residues. V was cut by 4 bases and J by 7 bases, with 13 bases left in between. The germline gives CDR1 MGHRA, CDR2 YSYEKL. The CDR3 loop reads CASSPSRGSGYTF. CDR3 DNA: TGCGCCAGCAGCCCAAGCAGGGGTAGTGGCTACACCTTC.

In its sample, this clone was seen once. V is TRBV19 and J is TRBJ2-1, with a possible D match to TRBD2 (6 bases). V was shortened by 8 bases and J by 1 base, with 12 bases between the two germline ends. Germline V CDR1 and CDR2: LNHDA, SQIVND (reference sequence). The CDR3 totals 14 residues. The CDR3 nucleotides are TGTGCCAGTTCCCGGGACTCTTCCTACAATGAGCAGTTCTTC. It is translated as CASSRDSSYNEQFF.

The rearrangement uses TRBV15 and TRBJ2-1; perhaps TRBD1 as D (5 bases). V was pared by 1 base and J by 0 bases, with 7 bases between. Germline CDR1 LNHNV, CDR2 YYDKDF (reference sequence). The CDR3 loop spans 15 amino acids. The CDR3 nucleotides read TGTGCCACCAGCAGAGCTCAGGGCTCCTACAATGAGCAGTTCTTC. Protein sequence: CATSRAQGSYNEQFF. Looking up the rest from reference TRBV15 and TRBJ2-1 gives the full variable domain: DAMVIQNPRYQVTQFGKPVTLSCSQTLNHNVMYWYQQKSSQAPKLLFHYYDKDFNNEADTPDNFQSRRPNTSFCFLDIRSPGLGDTAMYLCATSRAQGSYNEQFFGPGTRLTVL.

Here the CDR3 DNA reads TGTGCCATCAGGGGCGACCCTGGAAACACCATATATTTT. It is translated as CAIRGDPGNTIYF. V gene TRBV10-3 combines with J gene TRBJ1-3, with D unresolved. V was trimmed by 6 bases and J by 2 bases, leaving 8 bases between them. The length of the CDR3 is 13 residues. The germline V gene encodes CDR1 ENHRY and CDR2 SYGVKD.

V is TRBV12-3 or TRBV12-4 and J is TRBJ2-7, with TRBD1 matching 9 bases. The CDR3 runs to 13 residues. The ends lost 3 bases at V and 7 bases at J; junction bases unmatched: 4. The CDR3 sequence: CASSLGTGFEQYF. CDR3 DNA: TGTGCCAGCAGTTTGGGGACAGGGTTTGAGCAGTACTTC.

This chain joins TRBV18 and TRBJ2-6; no firm D call. The CDR3 has 17 residues. The V gene's germline CDR1 is KGHSH and CDR2 LQKENI. V was trimmed by 2 bases and J by 0 bases, leaving 11 bases between them. The CDR3 sequence: CASSPSVKFSGANVLTF. The CDR3 DNA follows: TGTGCCAGCTCACCAAGCGTGAAGTTCTCTGGGGCCAACGTCCTGACTTTC. Complete variable domain (other parts from reference TRBV18 and TRBJ2-6): NAGVMQNPRHLVRRRGQEARLRCSPMKGHSHVYWYRQLPEEGLKFMVYLQKENIIDESGMPKERFSAEFPKEGPSILRIQQVVRGDSAAYFCASSPSVKFSGANVLTFGAGSRLTVL.

The chain links TRBV7-9 to TRBJ1-2; D remains unclear. V lost 7 bases and J lost 3, with 12 bases in between. The CDR3 extends over 13 amino acids. Germline-derived CDR1 and CDR2 are SEHNR and FQNEAQ (reference sequence). The CDR3 DNA reads as TGTGCCAGCATCGGCGAGGGAGACTATGGCTACACCTTC. Translating gives CASIGEGDYGYTF.

This chain uses TRBV27 with TRBJ2-2, with 11 bases matching TRBD1. There are 18 residues in the CDR3. V shed 5 bases and J 4 bases; nucleotides not matched to a gene: 12. Germline V lookup: CDR1 MNHEY, CDR2 SMNVEV (reference sequence). The chain's CDR3 is CASSTTSPGQGGTGELFF. CDR3 DNA sequence: TGTGCCAGCAGTACCACCTCCCCGGGACAGGGGGGCACCGGGGAGCTGTTTTTT.

This clone has more than one count but fewer than ten. The CDR3 nucleotides are TGTGCCAGCAGTCGGGACAGGGGAAACACAGATACGCAGTATTTT. It codes for CASSRDRGNTDTQYF. V is TRBV5-6 and J is TRBJ2-3; 10 bases map to TRBD1. Germline values: CDR1 SGHDT, CDR2 YYEEEE. The CDR3 contains 15 residues. The trim removed 5 bases at V and 2 bases at J, leaving 5 bases unmatched. The variable domain in full, completed from reference TRBV5-6 and TRBJ2-3, reads DAGVTQSPTHLIKTRGQQVTLRCSPKSGHDTVSWYQQALGQGPQFIFQYYEEEERQRGNFPDRFSGHQFPNYSSELNVNALLLGDSALYLCASSRDRGNTDTQYFGPGTRLTVL.

This chain connects TRBV3-1 (or the pseudogene TRBV3-2) to TRBJ2-1; TRBD2 matches at 12 bases. The CDR3 covers 15 residues. The V and J ends lost 4 bases and 9 bases, in that order; junction bases with no gene match: 7. Germline values: CDR1 LGHDT, CDR2 YNNKEL (reference sequence). CDR3 bases: TGTGCCAGCAGCCTAAGGACTAGCGGGGCGGCTGAGCAGTTCTTC. Protein: CASSLRTSGAAEQFF.

The chain recombines TRBV3-1 (or the pseudogene TRBV3-2) with TRBJ1-6, with 10 nucleotides matching TRBD1. Germline V gene lookup returns CDR1 LGHDT and CDR2 YNNKEL (reference sequence). V lost 6 bases and J lost 3; bases outside the gene matches: 14. CDR3 length: 19 residues. DNA of the CDR3: TGTGCCAGCAGAGTCCTTCCGGGACAGGGGAGGGACTATAATTCACCCCTCCACTTT. Protein: CASRVLPGQGRDYNSPLHF.

The V and J genes are TRBV4-1 and TRBJ1-2; 8 positions agree with TRBD1. Trimming removed 3 bases from V and 8 bases from J; junction bases left unmatched: 14. Germline V gene data show CDR1 as MGHRA and CDR2 as YSYEKL. There are 16 residues in the CDR3. The CDR3 DNA reads TGCGCCAGCAGCCACGTTACCCCCCGACAGGGGCAGGGCTACACCTTC. Amino acid sequence: CASSHVTPRQGQGYTF.

V and J are TRBV11-2 and TRBJ2-7, with 9 bases lining up with TRBD2. The V segment lost 3 bases and the J segment 3 bases; nucleotides outside the gene matches: 6. CDR1 is SGHAT, CDR2 FQNNGV, per germline. The CDR3 length is 15 residues. Here the CDR3 DNA reads TGTGCCAGCAGCTTCGCGGGAGGGTCCTTCTACGAGCAGTACTTC. It is translated as CASSFAGGSFYEQYF.

The chain uses TRBV4-2 and TRBJ1-4; D uncertain. Per the germline V gene, CDR1 is LGHNA and CDR2 is YNFKEQ. This CDR3 is built from 16 residues. The V and J ends lost 0 bases and 3 bases respectively, with 11 bases between them. The CDR3 region has the DNA TGTGCCAGCAGCCAAGAGTACGGGGAGGCTAATGAAAAACTGTTTTTT. Encoded protein: CASSQEYGEANEKLFF.

The chain uses TRBV24-1 and TRBJ1-2; TRBD1 matches at 10 bases. The CDR3 has 16 residues. J was trimmed by 8 bases and V by 1 base; bases with no gene match: 9. Germline CDR1 reads KGHDR; CDR2 reads SFDVKD. The CDR3 loop reads CATSDFSDRGPLGYTF. The DNA of the CDR3 is TGTGCCACCAGTGATTTTTCCGACAGGGGGCCCCTAGGCTACACCTTC.